Listed below are T cell receptor beta chains from one sample, sequenced in a study of T-cell reconstitution after alpha-beta-depleted transplantation in children. A single record per CDR3 protein comes from TCRdb applying MiXCR to the PCR reads. The profile shows 250,000 to 300,000 distinct CDR3 sequences, 9.5% to 13% of them singletons. The source material was peripheral blood, sampled 180 days after TCRalphabeta/CD19-depleted stem cell transplant. These receptors all come from a male patient aged 2-15 years who had a stem cell transplant for chronic granulomatous disease, so the T cells may come from the graft donor. Both conserved end residues are part of each CDR3. Each record gives: D gene, CDR3 length, V gene, clone size, J gene, CDR3 DNA, CDR3 protein. The D gene is left open where the match is weak. Not every row has a clone size; where given, it reads once, few, many or a size class.

>.|12|TRBV3-1|many|TRBJ1-1
TGTGCCAGCAGCCAGTATGGGACTGAAGCTTTCTTT
CASSQYGTEAFF
>.|15|TRBV12-3/TRBV12-4|many|TRBJ2-3
TGTGCCAGCACCAAAGAGGGGGTTAGCACAGATACGCAGTATTTT
CASTKEGVSTDTQYF
>.|14|TRBV20-1|many|TRBJ2-3
TGCAGTGCTGTCAGGGGAGGGGGCACAGATACGCAGTATTTT
CSAVRGGGTDTQYF
>.|14|TRBV7-2|many|TRBJ2-7
TGTGCCAGCAACTACCGGACAGCCTCCTACGAGCAGTACTTC
CASNYRTASYEQYF
>TRBD2|18|TRBV10-3|many|TRBJ2-5
TGTGCCATCAGTGAGTCGAAGCGGGGGGCGTCGGGGAGAGAGACCCAGTACTTC
CAISESKRGASGRETQYF
>.|14|TRBV4-1|many|TRBJ1-2
TGCGCCAGCAGCCAAGATTGGGAGGGCACCGTCGGCACCTTC
CASSQDWEGTVGTF
>TRBD2|13|TRBV20-1|many|TRBJ2-3
TGCAGTGCGTCGCGGGAGGTCCCAGATACGCAGTATTTT
CSASREVPDTQYF
>.|13|TRBV6-5|many|TRBJ2-3
TGTGCCAGCCGAGAGACAGGCACAGATACGCAGTATTTT
CASRETGTDTQYF
>TRBD1|15|TRBV12-3/TRBV12-4|many|TRBJ1-1
TGTGCCAGCAGTTCGTCCGGGACAGGGTCGCCTGAAGCTTTCTTT
CASSSSGTGSPEAFF
>.|18|TRBV28|many|TRBJ2-4
TGTGCCAGCAGTTTCAGTTCCCCAAGATGGGGCGCCAAAAACATTCAGTACTTC
CASSFSSPRWGAKNIQYF
>.|14|TRBV14|.|TRBJ2-2
TGTGCCAGCAGCCAGAGCCGAAACACCGGGGAGCTGTTTTTT
CASSQSRNTGELFF
>.|15|TRBV12-3/TRBV12-4|many|TRBJ1-5
TGTGCCAGCAGGACGACAGGACGTCGCAATCAGCCCCAGCATTTT
CASRTTGRRNQPQHF
>.|12|TRBV28|many|TRBJ2-7
TGTGCCAGCGCCTCCGGGGGCCACGAGCAGTACTTC
CASASGGHEQYF
>TRBD1|16|TRBV20-1|many|TRBJ2-1
TGCAGTGCTAGGCCCTCGGACAGGGGTCTTAGGAATGAGCAGTTCTTC
CSARPSDRGLRNEQFF
>.|14|TRBV6-1|many|TRBJ2-3
TGTGCCAGCATACCCACCGCCGGGCTCGCTACGCAGTATTTT
CASIPTAGLATQYF
>.|10|TRBV28|many|TRBJ1-4
TGTGCCAGCGGCGTCCGGGAACTGTTTTTT
CASGVRELFF
>TRBD1|16|TRBV27|many|TRBJ2-7
TGTGCCGTATCTCCCGGGACAGGGGTCGTATCCTACGAGCAGTACTTC
CAVSPGTGVVSYEQYF
>.|16|TRBV5-1|many|TRBJ2-1
TGCGCCAGCAGCTTCTCCGAGAAGAGCTCCTACAATGAGCAGTTCTTC
CASSFSEKSSYNEQFF
>.|14|TRBV27|many|TRBJ2-1
TGTGCCAGCAGTAGACAGGGGAGGGACAATGAGCAGTTCTTC
CASSRQGRDNEQFF
>.|16|TRBV5-1|many|TRBJ2-2
TGCGCCAGCAGCATAATCGGACTAACGGGGACCGGGGAGCTGTTTTTT
CASSIIGLTGTGELFF
>.|12|TRBV20-1|many|TRBJ2-7
TGCAGTGCTCTCGGACAGACCTACGAGCAGTACTTC
CSALGQTYEQYF
>.|14|TRBV5-5|many|TRBJ2-2
TGTGCCAGCTTCAGGGTGGGGAACACCGGGGAGCTGTTTTTT
CASFRVGNTGELFF
>.|18|TRBV11-2|.|TRBJ2-2
TGTGCCAGCAGCTTAGATTTCCGGTTGGTTACGAACACCGGGGGGCTGTTTTTT
CASSLDFRLVTNTGGLFF
>.|14|TRBV18|.|TRBJ2-3
TGTGCCAGCTCACCGGAGGGGGGTCCAGATACGCAGTATTTT
CASSPEGGPDTQYF
>TRBD2|15|TRBV9|many|TRBJ2-5
TGTGCCAGCAGCGTAGGACCGGGACTAGACGGGACCCAGTACTTC
CASSVGPGLDGTQYF
>.|14|TRBV29-1|.|TRBJ2-2
TGCAGCAACTGGGGGGGGGGCGGTACCGGGGAGCTGTTTTTT
CSNWGGGGTGELFF
>.|15|TRBV5-6|many|TRBJ2-7
TGTGCCAGCAGGACACTTGGGCCCCAACCCTACGAGCAGTACTTC
CASRTLGPQPYEQYF
>.|13|TRBV29-1|.|TRBJ2-3
TGCAGCGTTGATGGTGTTTCCACAGATACGCAGTATTTT
CSVDGVSTDTQYF
>.|15|TRBV13|many|TRBJ1-6
TGTGCCAGCAGCCCCCGATGGGGAAATAATTCACCCCTCCACTTT
CASSPRWGNNSPLHF
>TRBD2|15|TRBV7-9|many|TRBJ2-7
TGTGCCAGCAGCTTAGCGCTGGAGAGCGGGATTAAGCAGTACTTC
CASSLALESGIKQYF
>.|18|TRBV28|.|TRBJ2-6
TGTGCCAGCAGTTCCCCACGACAGAGACACTCTGGGGCCAACGTCCTGACTTTC
CASSSPRQRHSGANVLTF
>TRBD2|13|TRBV7-8|many|TRBJ2-1
TGTGCCAGCGGGGGACTAGCGGTCAATGAGCAGTTCTTC
CASGGLAVNEQFF
>TRBD1|16|TRBV5-4|.|TRBJ2-1
TGTGCCAGCAGCTCCCCCGGGACAGGGGGCGCGGGGGAGCAGTTCTTC
CASSSPGTGGAGEQFF
>.|14|TRBV7-2|many|TRBJ2-1
TGTGCCAGCAGCTTAGCGAAAGACCCCAATGAGCAGTTCTTC
CASSLAKDPNEQFF
>TRBD1|13|TRBV24-1|many|TRBJ2-5
TGTGCCATCGGGACAGCAGTACAAGAGACCCAGTACTTC
CAIGTAVQETQYF
>TRBD1|15|TRBV29-1|.|TRBJ2-2
TGCAGCGTTGGCCGGGACAGCCAAAACACCGGGGAGCTGTTTTTT
CSVGRDSQNTGELFF
>.|13|TRBV7-3|many|TRBJ2-7
TGTGCCAGCAGCTTAACGCCCCTCGACGAGCAGTACTTC
CASSLTPLDEQYF
>TRBD2|14|TRBV7-2|many|TRBJ2-3
TGTGCCAGCAGCCCGACACGGGCGGTAGCGGGATCACATTTT
CASSPTRAVAGSHF
>.|12|TRBV20-1|many|TRBJ1-1
TGCAGTGCTAAGGGACCGAACACTGAAGCTTTCTTT
CSAKGPNTEAFF
>.|12|TRBV7-6|many|TRBJ2-7
TGTGCCAGCAGCTTATTAGCGGTCGAGCAGTACTTC
CASSLLAVEQYF
>TRBD2|14|TRBV5-1|many|TRBJ2-1
TGCGCCAGCAGCACGGGACTAGCGGCAAATGAGCAGTTCTTC
CASSTGLAANEQFF